This TCR beta chain derives from a study of metastatic and nonmetastatic thyroid tumors. MiXCR re-clonotyped the PCR reads for TCRdb. The repertoire holds over 25,000 clones, with 15% as singletons. No treatment had been given to any patient before thyroid surgery. The CDR3 totals 12 residues. V was clipped by 5 bases and J by 13 bases, with 19 bases between them. Germline-derived CDR1 and CDR2 are SGHRS and YFSETQ. The chain recombines TRBV5-1 with TRBJ2-7; D might be TRBD2 (6 bases). Sequencing input: blood. This receptor was identified in a male donor with papillary thyroid cancer or a benign thyroid nodule (not recorded which). Some clones in this sample may be carry-over from other donors' samples. The CDR3 spells CASREQDYENYF. CDR3 sequence (DNA): TGCGCCAGCAGGGAACAGGACTACGAGAACTACTTC.